The next 27 T cell receptor beta chains were all read from a single sample in a study of shared clonotypes between healthy human individuals. TCRdb keeps only in-frame clones here, not all; method: immunoSEQ multiplex PCR. The data show millions of clones, 80% to 95% seen once. Sequenced: naive CD4+ T cells from PBMCs. Documented subset: CD45RA+ positively selected. Receptor source: a man aged 18 to 30 in good health. Some clones in this sample may be carry-over from other donors' samples.

V usage is TRBV30 and J usage is TRBJ2-7, with D perhaps matching TRBD1 (5 bases). In germline, CDR1 is GTSNPN, CDR2 SVGIG (reference sequence). The CDR3 is 15 amino acids. The V end was cut by 0 bases, the J end by 0 bases, with 12 bases between. Here the CDR3 reads CAWSVLGANSYEQYF. As DNA, the CDR3 is TGTGCCTGGAGTGTACTTGGGGCGAACTCCTACGAGCAGTACTTC.

The V gene is TRBV28, the J gene TRBJ2-7; perhaps TRBD2 as D (6 bases). V was shortened by 2 bases and J by 5 bases, with 13 bases between the two germline ends. The CDR3 runs 14 residues. Germline V gene data show CDR1 as MDHEN and CDR2 as SYDVKM. This chain's CDR3 is CASSLPPGSNEQYF. CDR3 bases: TGTGCCAGCAGTTTACCCCCCGGGAGCAACGAGCAGTACTTC.

The chain links TRBV9 to TRBJ1-5; D gene unclear. This CDR3 has 13 amino acids. Looked up from germline, CDR1 is SGDLS and CDR2 is YYNGEE. V was clipped by 1 base and J by 8 bases, with 10 bases between them. The CDR3 DNA follows: TGTGCCAGCAGCGTATCCGGATACGAGCCCCAGCATTTT. This sequence encodes CASSVSGYEPQHF.

The chain links TRBV7-9 to TRBJ2-5; D is undetermined. The ends were cut back, 8 bases at V and 7 bases at J, with 14 bases in the middle. This CDR3 has 12 residues. Per germline, CDR1 SEHNR and CDR2 FQNEAQ (reference sequence). CDR3 in amino acids: CASAIQIGTQYF. CDR3 bases: TGTGCCAGCGCGATCCAAATTGGGACCCAGTACTTC.

The chain joins TRBV10-3 to TRBJ1-1; 7 bases fit TRBD1. The junction had 10 bases not matched to a gene; V was cut back by 10 bases and J by 5 bases. The CDR3 totals 13 residues. Germline-derived CDR1 and CDR2 are ENHRY and SYGVKD. As DNA, the CDR3 is TGTGCCACCGAGACAGGGAGGGATACTGAAGCTTTCTTT. Translating gives CATETGRDTEAFF.

The V gene is TRBV2, the J gene TRBJ2-5; unclear D gene. The CDR3 runs to 14 residues. V was trimmed by 1 base and J by 3 bases, leaving 9 bases between them. Germline V gene lookup returns CDR1 SNHLY and CDR2 FYNNEI. DNA of the CDR3: TGTGCCAGCAGTGAAGGTGGGGTAAAAGAGACCCAGTACTTC. It translates to CASSEGGVKETQYF.

A word on this clone: Within the sample, other DNA sequences also encode this same CDR3. The gene calls are TRBV30 and TRBJ2-3, with D possibly matching TRBD1 (5 bases). In germline, CDR1 is GTSNPN, CDR2 SVGIG (reference sequence). The length of the CDR3 is 14 residues. The V and J ends lost 0 bases and 1 base respectively, with 8 bases between them. The CDR3 here is CAWSVLRGTDTQYF. As DNA, the CDR3 is TGTGCCTGGAGTGTTCTCAGGGGCACAGATACGCAGTATTTT.

V usage is TRBV7-2 and J usage is TRBJ2-5, with TRBD1 identical over 8 bases. This CDR3 is built from 15 residues. Germline V gene sequence: CDR1 SGHTA, CDR2 FQGNSA. Trimming cost V 4 bases and J 1 base; bases outside gene matches: 5. The CDR3 DNA is TGTGCCAGCAGCTCATGGACAGGGATCCAAGAGACCCAGTACTTC. Its protein is CASSSWTGIQETQYF.

The chain links TRBV5-1 to TRBJ2-1; perhaps TRBD1 as D (6 bases). Germline V lookup: CDR1 SGHRS, CDR2 YFSETQ. Trimming pared 0 bases from V and 12 bases from J, leaving 19 bases between. The CDR3 runs to 15 residues. The DNA for the CDR3 is TGCGCCAGCAGCTTGGATCCAGGGGTTCTCAACGGGCAGTTCTTC. This sequence encodes CASSLDPGVLNGQFF.

Points on this clone: The sample holds other DNA sequences that translate to the same CDR3. The J gene is TRBJ1-1, the V gene TRBV4-3; D is unresolved. The length of the CDR3 is 14 residues. V was shortened by 1 base and J by 0 bases, with 6 bases between the two germline ends. Germline loops: CDR1 LGHNA, CDR2 YSLEER. CDR3 bases: TGCGCCAGCAGCCAAGTGGGGATGAACACTGAAGCTTTCTTT. Its translation: CASSQVGMNTEAFF.

The genes are TRBV29-1 and TRBJ2-7, with D possibly called TRBD1 or TRBD2 (5 bases each). Per the germline V gene, CDR1 is SQVTM and CDR2 is ANQGSEA. V lost 7 bases and J 0 bases, leaving 16 bases between the germline ends. This CDR3 has 14 amino acids. Written as DNA, the CDR3 is TGCAGCGCCGGGACCCGCCTTGACTCCTACGAGCAGTACTTC. As protein: CSAGTRLDSYEQYF.

The DNA for the CDR3 is TGTGCCAGCAGCTTTGATGGGAATATGAACACTGAAGCTTTCTTT. The encoded protein is CASSFDGNMNTEAFF. The V and J genes are TRBV7-2 and TRBJ1-1, with D unclear. CDR3 length: 15 residues. The V and J ends lost 3 bases and 0 bases respectively, with 11 bases between them. Germline V gene sequence: CDR1 SGHTA, CDR2 FQGNSA.

The CDR3 nucleotides read TGCGCCAGCAGCCAAGATCCCTACACCGGGGAGCTGTTTTTT. It encodes CASSQDPYTGELFF. V is TRBV4-1 and J is TRBJ2-2, with D hard to call. Germline CDR1 and CDR2: MGHRA and YSYEKL. V dropped 0 bases and J dropped 3 bases, with 5 bases sitting between them. The CDR3 is made up of 14 amino acids.

This chain's CDR3 is CASSTPGRGTEAFF. The CDR3 DNA reads TGTGCCAGCAGCACCCCAGGGAGGGGGACTGAAGCTTTCTTT. The gene calls are TRBV28 and TRBJ1-1; D possibly corresponds to TRBD1 (6 bases). Germline-derived CDR1 and CDR2 are MDHEN and SYDVKM. Trimming stripped 6 bases from V and 5 bases from J, with 16 bases between. The CDR3 is made up of 14 amino acids. The full variable domain, rest sourced from reference TRBV28 and TRBJ1-1, is DVKVTQSSRYLVKRTGEKVFLECVQDMDHENMFWYRQDPGLGLRLIYFSYDVKMKEKGDIPEGYSVSREKKERFSLILESASTNQTSMYLCASSTPGRGTEAFFGQGTRLTVV.

Written as DNA, the CDR3 is TGTGCCAGCAGCTTAATCGGGCCTACGGGAGCCTCCGGGGAGCTGTTTTTT. Residues: CASSLIGPTGASGELFF. J is TRBJ2-2 and V is TRBV7-3, with D maybe TRBD2 (6 bases). The CDR3 covers 17 residues. Germline CDR1 is SGHTA and CDR2 is FQGTGA. V lost 1 base to trimming and J lost 6 bases, with 18 bases between them.

The chain employs TRBV28 and TRBJ2-1; 14 bases map to TRBD2. The CDR3 has 15 amino acids. After removal of 6 bases from V and 8 bases from J, the junction contained 6 bases not matched to a gene. Looked up from germline, CDR1 is MDHEN and CDR2 is SYDVKM. CDR3 bases: TGTGCCAGCAGGACTAGCGGGAGGGCCGGGGATGAGCAGTTCTTC. This encodes CASRTSGRAGDEQFF.

As regards this clone: In the same sample, other DNA sequences code for this CDR3. J is TRBJ2-3 and V is TRBV9; 8 nucleotides match TRBD2. Trimming removed 1 base from V and 3 bases from J; junction bases left unmatched: 1. The length of the CDR3 is 14 residues. Germline V gives CDR1 SGDLS, CDR2 YYNGEE. The chain's CDR3 is CASSVLAGTDTQYF. CDR3 nucleotides: TGTGCCAGCAGCGTACTAGCGGGTACAGATACGCAGTATTTT.

This CDR3 reads CASGLTRGLGNTEAFF. CDR3 nucleotides: TGTGCTAGTGGTTTGACCAGGGGGCTAGGGAACACTGAAGCTTTCTTT. The chain uses TRBV12-5 and TRBJ1-1; 8 nucleotides agree with TRBD1. Germline trimming cut 2 bases from V and 1 base from J; bases unmatched to any gene: 6. The length of the CDR3 is 16 residues. CDR1 is LGHNT, CDR2 FRNRAP, per germline.

The J gene is TRBJ2-5, the V gene TRBV7-9; TRBD1 agrees at 9 bases. The germline V gene encodes CDR1 SEHNR and CDR2 FQNEAQ (reference sequence). CDR3 size: 15 residues. The V gene end was trimmed by 4 bases and the J gene end by 5 bases; junction bases not matched to a gene: 8. The CDR3 here is CASSWGTGGAETQYF. Written as DNA, the CDR3 is TGTGCCAGCAGCTGGGGAACAGGGGGCGCGGAGACCCAGTACTTC.

This sequence joins TRBV28 and TRBJ2-2; D may be TRBD1 or TRBD2 (5 bases each). V was pared by 6 bases and J by 4 bases, with 12 bases between. This CDR3 has 14 residues. Germline CDR1 MDHEN, CDR2 SYDVKM. CDR3 loop: CASSSAGSTGELFF. The CDR3 DNA follows: TGTGCCAGCAGCTCCGCAGGGAGCACCGGGGAGCTGTTTTTT.

The CDR3 here is CASSDIQGFNEQYF. The DNA of the CDR3 is TGTGCCAGCAGCGATATACAGGGGTTCAACGAGCAGTACTTC. This chain connects TRBV7-8 to TRBJ2-7, with 7 bases identical to TRBD1. V gave up 5 bases and J gave up 5 bases; unmatched junction bases: 9. The CDR3 runs 14 residues. Germline V gives CDR1 SGHVS, CDR2 FQNEAQ.

The rearrangement joins TRBV10-3 to TRBJ2-7; TRBD1 matches at 7 bases. Germline V lookup: CDR1 ENHRY, CDR2 SYGVKD. V gave up 5 bases and J gave up 7 bases; unmatched junction bases: 5. The CDR3 has 12 amino acids. The CDR3, as DNA: TGTGCCATCAGTACAGGGGTGGGGGAGCAGTACTTC. Its protein product is CAISTGVGEQYF.

This chain joins TRBV18 and TRBJ2-3; TRBD2 matches at 7 bases. Per the germline V gene, CDR1 is KGHSH and CDR2 is LQKENI. CDR3 length: 13 amino acids. J lost 7 bases, V lost 3 bases, and 4 bases had no gene match. The CDR3 nucleotides read TGTGCCAGCTCACCCGGGCGGGAGCATACGCAGTATTTT. It encodes CASSPGREHTQYF.

The V call is TRBV7-9, the J call TRBJ2-3; TRBD2 might be the D (6 bases). Germline-derived CDR1 and CDR2 are SEHNR and FQNEAQ (reference sequence). The CDR3 runs to 14 residues. V was trimmed by 5 bases and J by 8 bases, leaving 17 bases between them. The DNA for the CDR3 is TGTGCCAGCAGCCCGGGCGGGGCGGCAGTTACGCAGTATTTT. Translated: CASSPGGAAVTQYF.

The J gene is TRBJ1-5, the V gene TRBV5-1; TRBD1 is a possible D gene (6 bases). The V and J ends lost 3 bases and 9 bases respectively, with 16 bases between them. Germline loops: CDR1 SGHRS, CDR2 YFSETQ. This CDR3 comprises 14 residues. CDR3 nucleotides: TGCGCCAGCAGCTCTCAGGGGTCGGTGACGCCCCAGCATTTT. It encodes CASSSQGSVTPQHF.

The rearrangement uses TRBV9 and TRBJ2-2; maybe TRBD1 (6 bases). CDR1 is SGDLS, CDR2 YYNGEE, per germline. The CDR3 is 15 amino acids. V was trimmed by 4 bases and J by 3 bases, leaving 13 bases between them. The CDR3 sequence is CASSMRGGYTGELFF. The DNA of the CDR3 is TGTGCCAGCAGCATGCGAGGGGGATACACCGGGGAGCTGTTTTTT.

The chain has TRBV9 and TRBJ1-2; D call uncertain. Per the germline V gene, CDR1 is SGDLS and CDR2 is YYNGEE. This CDR3 spans 16 amino acids. The germline V and J ends were trimmed by 0 bases and 5 bases, with 17 bases remaining between them. The CDR3 reads CASSVGTNGNLYGYTF. The CDR3 coding sequence is TGTGCCAGCAGCGTAGGTACAAACGGGAACCTATATGGCTACACCTTC.